This section outlines one TCR beta chain sequence together with its context. This specimen comes from a study of control samples from healthy donors and cancer patients. Clones were sequenced by immunoSEQ multiplex PCR, and TCRdb holds only the in-frame ones, with some missing. The sample shows roughly 140,000 clones, roughly 90% of them seen only once. V was clipped by 6 bases and J by 11 bases; unmatched bases: 4. The CDR3 totals 13 residues. CDR1 is MNHEY, CDR2 SVGAGI, per germline. This clonotype originated in a young man in good health. This chain links TRBV6-5 with TRBJ2-7; 16 bases map to TRBD2. The sequenced sample consisted of blood. The CDR3 loop is CASSQGLAGGEYF. DNA for the CDR3: TGTGCCAGCAGCCAGGGACTAGCGGGGGGGGAGTACTTC.